Following are 26 T cell receptor beta chains from one sample sequenced in a study of blood T cells in healthy people across ages. A second PCR of roughly 7 to 11 cycles used a sample-barcoded 5' primer and a J-beta primer mix. TCRdb processed the 5' RACE reads anew with MiXCR; each CDR3 protein has one entry. The profile shows roughly 1.4 million distinct CDR3 sequences, roughly 60% of them singletons. The material sequenced was blood. The receptor set was obtained from a man between 18 and 35 years old in good health.

The rearrangement joins TRBV7-2 to TRBJ2-4, with 10 bases aligning to TRBD1. This CDR3 has 19 residues. The ends lost 5 bases at V and 1 base at J; junction bases unmatched: 14. In germline, CDR1 is SGHTA, CDR2 FQGNSA. The CDR3 spells CASSPSFGTGEGAKNIQYF. CDR3 nucleotides: TGTGCCAGCAGCCCCTCCTTTGGGACAGGGGAGGGGGCCAAAAACATTCAGTACTTC.

V and J are TRBV20-1 and TRBJ2-1; D may correspond to TRBD1 or TRBD2 (5 bases each). The CDR3 consists of 15 residues. The germline V gene encodes CDR1 DFQATT and CDR2 SNEGSKA (reference sequence). The V and J ends lost 5 bases and 0 bases respectively, with 14 bases between them. The CDR3 loop is CSAGTPYSSYNEQFF. CDR3 in DNA: TGCAGTGCTGGGACCCCTTATAGCTCCTACAATGAGCAGTTCTTC.

This chain uses TRBV29-1 with TRBJ2-7, with D hard to call. V was clipped by 4 bases and J by 6 bases, with 16 bases between them. The CDR3 is 13 amino acids. Germline V gene sequence: CDR1 SQVTM, CDR2 ANQGSEA. The CDR3 DNA reads as TGCAGCGTTGGAAGGGCCACCCTTCTCGAGCAGTACTTC. Translation: CSVGRATLLEQYF.

This chain joins TRBV29-1 and TRBJ2-7; D unclear. V was pared by 4 bases and J by 7 bases, with 14 bases between. The CDR3 contains 12 residues. Germline assignment: CDR1 SQVTM and CDR2 ANQGSEA. The chain's CDR3 is CSVGTWVREQYF. CDR3 nucleotides: TGCAGCGTTGGAACGTGGGTTAGGGAGCAGTACTTC.

The chain is built from TRBV7-6 and TRBJ2-1, with no clear D. The CDR3 is 15 residues long. Germline lookup yields CDR1 SGHVS and CDR2 FNYEAQ. The V end was cut by 1 base, the J end by 0 bases, with 7 bases between. This chain's CDR3 is CASSLEYSSYNEQFF. CDR3 DNA sequence: TGTGCCAGCAGCTTAGAGTACAGCTCCTACAATGAGCAGTTCTTC.

This clonotype was observed a few times. The CDR3 loop is CASSSYRGLTYNEQFF. The CDR3 coding sequence is TGTGCCAGCAGCTCCTACAGGGGGTTAACCTACAATGAGCAGTTCTTC. V and J are TRBV7-9 and TRBJ2-1, with 8 bases lining up with TRBD1. The CDR3 sequence is 16 residues long. The germline gives CDR1 SEHNR, CDR2 FQNEAQ (reference sequence). V shed 4 bases, J shed 2 bases, and the junction held 7 bases outside the gene matches.

This clonotype appeared many times. The rearrangement links TRBV29-1 to TRBJ2-3; TRBD2 is a possible D gene (6 bases). The CDR3 has 12 residues. The V and J ends lost 7 bases and 0 bases respectively, with 8 bases between them. The germline V gene encodes CDR1 SQVTM and CDR2 ANQGSEA. The DNA of the CDR3 is TGCAGCGCCGGGACTAGCACAGATACGCAGTATTTT. Encoded protein: CSAGTSTDTQYF.

V is TRBV2 and J is TRBJ1-1, with D hard to call. Germline CDR1 SNHLY, CDR2 FYNNEI. The CDR3 extends over 15 amino acids. Trimming took off 6 bases at V and 2 bases at J, with 16 bases between the two ends. CDR3 loop: CASRAGSPGNTEAFF. The CDR3 bases are TGTGCCAGCAGGGCCGGATCGCCAGGAAACACTGAAGCTTTCTTT. Complete variable domain (other parts from reference TRBV2 and TRBJ1-1): EPEVTQTPSHQVTQMGQEVILRCVPISNHLYFYWYRQILGQKVEFLVSFYNNEISEKSEIFDDQFSVERPDGSNFTLKIRSTKLEDSAMYFCASRAGSPGNTEAFFGQGTRLTVV.

This clonotype showed up just a few times. The chain carries TRBV12-3 or TRBV12-4 and TRBJ2-7; the D gene is possibly TRBD2 (6 bases). The CDR3 length is 15 residues. Trimming took 6 bases from V and 3 from J, leaving 18 bases between them. The CDR3 bases are TGTGCCAGCAGCCCCAGGGACTCTCCTAACTACGAGCAGTACTTC. Protein sequence: CASSPRDSPNYEQYF.

This CDR3 is CASSVLLTGDPGELFF. The CDR3 DNA reads as TGTGCCAGCAGCGTATTGTTGACAGGGGATCCCGGGGAGCTGTTTTTT. This chain uses TRBV9 with TRBJ2-2, with 8 bases lining up with TRBD1. V gave up 1 base and J gave up 6 bases; unmatched junction bases: 8. The CDR3 spans 16 residues. CDR1 is SGDLS, CDR2 YYNGEE, per germline.

CDR3: CSVGGRAWGGNEQFF. The CDR3, as DNA: TGCAGCGTGGGGGGTAGGGCCTGGGGAGGGAATGAGCAGTTCTTC. This rearrangement joins TRBV29-1 to TRBJ2-1, with 7 bases fitting TRBD2. The junction had 15 bases not matched to a gene; V was cut back by 6 bases and J by 7 bases. The CDR3 is 15 amino acids. Germline CDR1 reads SQVTM; CDR2 reads ANQGSEA.

The chain employs TRBV12-5 and TRBJ2-7; maybe TRBD2 (5 bases). Germline-derived CDR1 and CDR2 are LGHNT and FRNRAP. Trimming removed 4 bases from V and 4 bases from J, with 20 bases in between. The CDR3 sequence is 16 residues long. CDR3 loop: CASGSSRGLFGYEQYF. CDR3 bases: TGTGCTAGTGGTTCCTCTCGGGGATTGTTCGGATACGAGCAGTACTTC.

The rearrangement joins TRBV5-1 to TRBJ2-7, with D perhaps TRBD1 (6 bases). Germline lookup yields CDR1 SGHRS and CDR2 YFSETQ. Trimming removed 5 bases at V and 2 bases at J, with 14 bases between. The CDR3 contains 14 residues. The CDR3 here is CASRQGQLTYEQYF. The CDR3 nucleotides read TGCGCCAGCAGACAAGGACAGCTCACCTACGAGCAGTACTTC.

J is TRBJ2-7 and V is TRBV2; no clear D gene. The length of the CDR3 is 12 residues. CDR1 and CDR2 (germline): SNHLY, FYNNEI. V shed 9 bases and J shed 5 bases, with 14 bases lying between them. The CDR3: CASNPEKDEQYF. For the CDR3, the DNA is TGTGCCAGTAACCCTGAGAAGGACGAGCAGTACTTC.

A few counts support this clonotype. V usage is TRBV5-6 and J usage is TRBJ2-5, with D perhaps matching TRBD1 (6 bases). Judging by the DNA end, TRBJ2-7 fits better; the J call may be wrong. Per germline, CDR1 SGHDT and CDR2 YYEEEE. The CDR3 has 14 amino acids. The CDR3 loop is CASSRTGTNYEQYF. For the CDR3, the DNA is TGTGCCAGCAGCAGAACCGGGACAAACTACGAGCAGTACTTC.

This clonotype occurred a few times. This chain joins TRBV4-2 and TRBJ2-7; the match to TRBD1 covers 7 bases. The CDR3 spans 14 residues. V gave up 3 bases and J gave up 1 base; unmatched junction bases: 3. Germline V gene sequence: CDR1 LGHNA, CDR2 YNFKEQ. In nucleotides, the CDR3 is TGTGCCAGCAGCCAGGGACAGATTTCCTACGAGCAGTACTTC. Encoded protein: CASSQGQISYEQYF.

This clonotype has a handful of counts. This chain joins TRBV9 and TRBJ2-7; 13 nucleotides agree with TRBD2. With V trimmed by 0 bases and J by 7 bases, 4 bases remained unmatched. This CDR3 contains 15 residues. CDR1 and CDR2 from the germline V gene are SGDLS and YYNGEE. The CDR3 protein is CASSVEGTSGDEQYF. For the CDR3, the DNA is TGTGCCAGCAGCGTAGAAGGGACTAGCGGGGATGAGCAGTACTTC. The full variable domain, rest sourced from reference TRBV9 and TRBJ2-7, is DSGVTQTPKHLITATGQRVTLRCSPRSGDLSVYWYQQSLDQGLQFLIQYYNGEERAKGNILERFSAQQFPDLHSELNLSSLELGDSALYFCASSVEGTSGDEQYFGPGTRLTVT.

The rearrangement joins TRBV7-2 to TRBJ1-5; D unresolved. The CDR3 loop spans 14 amino acids. The germline V and J ends were trimmed by 5 bases and 6 bases, with 14 bases remaining between them. CDR1 and CDR2 (germline): SGHTA, FQGNSA. The CDR3 spells CASSPAVVPQPQHF. The CDR3 DNA is TGTGCCAGCAGCCCCGCAGTAGTCCCTCAGCCCCAGCATTTT.

The V and J genes are TRBV3-1 and TRBJ2-3, with TRBD1 matching 7 bases. The germline V gene encodes CDR1 LGHDT and CDR2 YNNKEL (reference sequence). V gave up 5 bases and J gave up 2 bases; unmatched junction bases: 10. The CDR3 runs 16 residues. The CDR3 spells CASSAPGQRFTDTQYF. In nucleotides, the CDR3 is TGTGCCAGCAGCGCCCCGGGACAGAGGTTCACAGATACGCAGTATTTT.

The J gene is TRBJ1-2, the V gene TRBV7-8; D remains unclear. Germline assignment: CDR1 SGHVS and CDR2 FQNEAQ. The CDR3 is 16 residues long. Deletions cut 5 bases from V and 1 base from J, with 17 bases between. The CDR3: CASSQSPGRFNYGYTF. CDR3 DNA sequence: TGTGCCAGCAGCCAAAGTCCCGGACGGTTTAACTATGGCTACACCTTC.

The chain is built from TRBV9 and TRBJ2-3; 10 bases are shared with TRBD2. Germline V gene lookup returns CDR1 SGDLS and CDR2 YYNGEE. The CDR3 contains 17 residues. The V segment lost 3 bases and the J segment 4 bases; nucleotides outside the gene matches: 11. The CDR3 reads CASSAIVAGGYPDTQYF. The CDR3 bases are TGTGCCAGCAGCGCGATCGTAGCGGGGGGCTACCCAGATACGCAGTATTTT.

This clonotype has more than one count but fewer than ten. The genes are TRBV7-9 and TRBJ2-1; D ambiguous. The germline V and J ends were trimmed by 1 base and 5 bases, with 9 bases remaining between them. CDR1 and CDR2 (germline): SEHNR, FQNEAQ (reference sequence). The CDR3 loop spans 14 amino acids. In nucleotides, the CDR3 is TGTGCCAGCAGCTTAGTTGGGCGGAACAATGAGCAGTTCTTC. Translation gives CASSLVGRNNEQFF.

In this sample, this clonotype turned up a few times. CDR3 sequence (DNA): TGTGCCAGCTTTGGGCTTAAGCGGGTGGGCTACACCTTC. Its translation is CASFGLKRVGYTF. This chain connects TRBV6-5 to TRBJ1-2, with unresolved D. CDR1 is MNHEY and CDR2 is SVGAGI in the germline V gene. V gave up 8 bases and J gave up 8 bases, with 18 bases separating them. This CDR3 spans 13 amino acids.

This clonotype is a singleton in its sample. The chain employs TRBV20-1 and TRBJ2-6, with unresolved D. V dropped 0 bases and J dropped 0 bases, with 6 bases sitting between them. Per germline, CDR1 DFQATT and CDR2 SNEGSKA (reference sequence). The CDR3 has 15 amino acids. The CDR3 DNA follows: TGCAGTGCTAGAGAGTTGGTCTCTGGGGCCAACGTCCTGACTTTC. Translation gives CSARELVSGANVLTF.

This clonotype appeared a few times. V is TRBV29-1 and J is TRBJ1-5, with D tentatively TRBD1 (5 bases). Germline V gives CDR1 SQVTM, CDR2 ANQGSEA. Trimming cost V 7 bases and J 0 bases, with 13 bases left between them. CDR3 length: 14 residues. The CDR3 DNA reads as TGCAGCGCGGGGGGGGACCATAGCAATCAGCCCCAGCATTTT. Encoded protein: CSAGGDHSNQPQHF.

The chain carries TRBV6-5 and TRBJ1-2; TRBD1 matches at 8 bases. The CDR3 consists of 15 residues. Looked up from germline, CDR1 is MNHEY and CDR2 is SVGAGI. V was clipped by 5 bases and J by 4 bases; unmatched bases: 9. The CDR3 DNA is TGTGCCAGCAGTCCCGGACAGGGTTTTGGCTATGGCTACACCTTC. Protein product: CASSPGQGFGYGYTF.